These 29 T cell receptor beta chains originate from one sample sequenced in a study of siplizumab effects on memory and regulatory T cells. Generated by immunoSEQ multiplex PCR, the TCRdb table keeps only in-frame clones and is missing some. The profile shows approximately 52,000 clones, roughly 97% of them singletons. Sequenced sample: naive CD4+ T cells sorted from blood. The receptors shown here come from a human donor in good health.

V usage is TRBV2 and J usage is TRBJ2-5; D possibly corresponds to TRBD1 (5 bases). The closer fit of TRBJ2-7 to the DNA end suggests the J call may be wrong. The CDR3 loop spans 14 amino acids. CDR1 is SNHLY and CDR2 is FYNNEI in the germline V gene. The CDR3: CASQGKDTTYEQYF. The CDR3 DNA reads as TGTGCCAGCCAAGGCAAGGACACCACCTACGAGCAGTACTTC.

This chain links TRBV7-9 with TRBJ2-2; no reliable D call. The ends were cut back, 1 base at V and 0 bases at J, with 9 bases in the middle. The germline V gene has CDR1 SEHNR and CDR2 FQNEAQ (reference sequence). This CDR3 is 16 amino acids long. Here the CDR3 reads CASSLGPGANTGELFF. CDR3 DNA: TGTGCCAGCAGCTTAGGTCCGGGCGCGAACACCGGGGAGCTGTTTTTT. The entire variable domain, with the rest obtained from reference TRBV7-9 and TRBJ2-2, is as follows: DTGVSQNPRHKITKRGQNVTFRCDPISEHNRLYWYRQTLGQGPEFLTYFQNEAQLEKSRLLSDRFSAERPKGSFSTLEIQRTEQGDSAMYLCASSLGPGANTGELFFGEGSRLTVL.

V usage is TRBV28 and J usage is TRBJ1-1, with a weak D call TRBD1 (6 bases). The length of the CDR3 is 14 residues. Germline V gene data show CDR1 as MDHEN and CDR2 as SYDVKM. The ends were cut back, 5 bases at V and 0 bases at J, with 10 bases in the middle. The DNA for the CDR3 is TGTGCCAGCAGTGAGGGACATTTGAACACTGAAGCTTTCTTT. Translation gives CASSEGHLNTEAFF.

CDR3 sequence reads: CASSVRDLSNQPQHF. CDR3 bases: TGTGCCAGTAGTGTCAGGGATCTTAGCAATCAGCCCCAGCATTTT. The chain uses TRBV19 and TRBJ1-5, with D possibly TRBD1 on 5 matching bases. CDR3 length: 15 amino acids. The V and J ends lost 5 bases and 0 bases respectively, with 11 bases between them. From germline, CDR1 is LNHDA and CDR2 SQIVND (reference sequence).

The V and J genes are TRBV4-1 and TRBJ2-2, with 8 bases aligning to TRBD1. The CDR3 runs 16 residues. CDR1 is MGHRA, CDR2 YSYEKL, per germline. Trimming cost V 4 bases and J 3 bases; bases outside gene matches: 7. CDR3 protein: CASSLSGGEYTGELFF. Written as DNA, the CDR3 is TGCGCCAGCAGCCTATCAGGGGGCGAGTACACCGGGGAGCTGTTTTTT.

This chain joins TRBV28 and TRBJ1-5; possible D gene TRBD1, 6 bases. Germline V gene lookup returns CDR1 MDHEN and CDR2 SYDVKM. V dropped 7 bases and J dropped 9 bases, with 22 bases sitting between them. CDR3 length: 15 residues. CDR3 sequence: CASKPTWTVTRPQHF. CDR3 nucleotide sequence: TGTGCCAGCAAGCCCACCTGGACAGTTACTCGGCCCCAGCATTTT.

The rearrangement uses TRBV5-5 and TRBJ2-5; 9 bases are shared with TRBD2. Germline V lookup: CDR1 SGHKS, CDR2 YYEKEE (reference sequence). The V gene end was trimmed by 2 bases and the J gene end by 5 bases; junction bases not matched to a gene: 4. The CDR3 is made up of 14 amino acids. CDR3 nucleotide sequence: TGTGCCAGCAGCTTAGGCGGGGGGGCGGAGACCCAGTACTTC. Its protein product is CASSLGGGAETQYF.

V is TRBV7-9 and J is TRBJ2-2; 7 bases are shared with TRBD2. The CDR3 spans 13 residues. The J segment lost 7 bases and the V segment lost 3 bases, leaving 2 bases of the junction unmatched. Germline CDR1 is SEHNR and CDR2 is FQNEAQ (reference sequence). The CDR3 protein is CASSLGLRGELFF. The DNA for the CDR3 is TGTGCCAGCAGCTTGGGACTACGCGGGGAGCTGTTTTTT.

This chain connects TRBV5-1 to TRBJ2-3, with TRBD2 matching 8 bases. The V gene end was trimmed by 3 bases and the J gene end by 7 bases; junction bases not matched to a gene: 7. CDR3 length: 14 amino acids. Germline CDR1 SGHRS, CDR2 YFSETQ. Written as DNA, the CDR3 is TGCGCCAGCAGCTCGGGACTAGAAAGTTATACGCAGTATTTT. This encodes CASSSGLESYTQYF.

The J gene is TRBJ2-2, the V gene TRBV11-3; weak D call: TRBD2 (5 bases). Germline CDR1 reads SGHNT; CDR2 reads YENEEA. Trimming removed 3 bases from V and 6 bases from J, with 11 bases in between. CDR3 length: 14 amino acids. CDR3 bases: TGTGCCAGCAGCTTCGGCGGGTCGGCCGGGGAGCTGTTTTTT. It encodes CASSFGGSAGELFF.

The DNA of the CDR3 is TGTGCCAGCAGCCCTCGTACCGGAGGGACCACAGATACGCAGTATTTT. It yields the protein CASSPRTGGTTDTQYF. The chain joins TRBV14 to TRBJ2-3; TRBD2 might be the D (6 bases). V was trimmed by 4 bases and J by 2 bases, leaving 16 bases between them. Germline V lookup: CDR1 SGHDN, CDR2 FVKESK. CDR3 size: 16 residues.

The genes are TRBV4-1 and TRBJ1-1; D not resolved. V was trimmed by 2 bases and J by 2 bases, leaving 12 bases between them. The CDR3 extends over 15 amino acids. Germline-derived CDR1 and CDR2 are MGHRA and YSYEKL. The CDR3 reads CASSQYATGNTEAFF. CDR3 in DNA: TGCGCCAGCAGCCAATACGCAACGGGAAACACTGAAGCTTTCTTT.

The rearrangement links TRBV6-5 to TRBJ2-1; TRBD2 matches at 8 bases. This CDR3 is built from 14 residues. Germline V gives CDR1 MNHEY, CDR2 SVGAGI. J gave up 5 bases and V 6 bases, and 6 bases lay outside the gene matches. CDR3 residues: CASSKTSVNNEQFF. DNA of the CDR3: TGTGCCAGCAGCAAGACTAGCGTGAACAATGAGCAGTTCTTC.

V gene TRBV5-4 combines with J gene TRBJ1-2; no clear D gene. CDR3 length equals 15 residues. Germline CDR1 SGHNT, CDR2 YYREEE (reference sequence). The V gene lost 0 bases and the J gene lost 0 bases, with 9 bases spanning the gap. CDR3 coding DNA: TGTGCCAGCAGCTTGGTTGGCAGAGCTAACTATGGCTACACCTTC. Protein product: CASSLVGRANYGYTF.

J is TRBJ2-7 and V is TRBV7-2; 9 bases fit TRBD1. V trimming: 1 base; J trimming: 7 bases; junction bases outside the gene matches: 5. Germline CDR1 reads SGHTA; CDR2 reads FQGNSA. This CDR3 spans 14 amino acids. CDR3 sequence: CASSLVQGALEQYF. The CDR3 DNA sequence: TGTGCCAGCAGCTTAGTACAGGGGGCGTTAGAGCAGTACTTC.

The chain links TRBV30 to TRBJ2-4, with D perhaps matching TRBD2 (6 bases). Germline CDR1 and CDR2: GTSNPN and SVGIG (reference sequence). V was cut by 5 bases and J by 10 bases, with 9 bases left in between. The CDR3 totals 10 residues. CDR3 sequence: CAWGGGIQYF. The DNA for the CDR3 is TGTGCCTGGGGGGGAGGTATTCAGTACTTC. The full variable domain, completed using reference TRBV30 and TRBJ2-4, is SQTIHQWPATLVQPVGSPLSLECTVEGTSNPNLYWYRQAAGRGLQLLFYSVGIGQISSEVPQNLSASRPQDRQFILSSKKLLLSDSGFYLCAWGGGIQYFGAGTRLSVL.

The chain links TRBV9 to TRBJ2-5; 8 bases align to TRBD1. V lost 4 bases and J lost 4; bases outside the gene matches: 9. Germline V lookup: CDR1 SGDLS, CDR2 YYNGEE. The CDR3 totals 15 residues. CDR3 loop: CASSYGQGKGETQYF. CDR3 coding DNA: TGTGCCAGCAGCTACGGACAGGGAAAAGGAGAGACCCAGTACTTC.

This chain joins TRBV29-1 and TRBJ1-1; TRBD1 might be the D (5 bases). The germline V gene has CDR1 SQVTM and CDR2 ANQGSEA. CDR3 length equals 13 residues. Deletions cut 6 bases from V and 5 bases from J, with 16 bases between. The CDR3 loop is CSVPGTPGTEAFF. The DNA for the CDR3 is TGCAGCGTCCCCGGGACCCCGGGGACTGAAGCTTTCTTT.

The count of this clone is one. The gene calls are TRBV5-1 and TRBJ2-3; D possibly corresponds to TRBD1 (6 bases). Germline V gene data show CDR1 as SGHRS and CDR2 as YFSETQ. The V gene lost 8 bases and the J gene lost 2 bases, with 9 bases spanning the gap. The CDR3 sequence is 12 residues long. The CDR3 bases are TGCGCCAGTCAGGGGCTCACAGATACGCAGTATTTT. It encodes CASQGLTDTQYF.

Remarks on this clone: A junction end diverges from the germline sequence, so it may reflect a read error. The chain joins TRBV4-1 to TRBJ1-4; possibly TRBD1 for D (5 bases). The CDR3 runs to 12 residues. Looked up from germline, CDR1 is MGHRA and CDR2 is YSYEKL. This CDR3 is CTSSQGTAKLFF. The DNA for the CDR3 is TGCACCAGCAGCCAAGGGACTGCAAAACTGTTTTTT.

For the CDR3, the DNA is TGTGCCAGCAGTTACTCGGACCCCACCGAGCAGTACTTC. This translates into CASSYSDPTEQYF. V is TRBV6-5 and J is TRBJ2-7; D gene unclear. There are 13 residues in the CDR3. Germline CDR1 MNHEY, CDR2 SVGAGI. Trimming took 0 bases from V and 6 from J, leaving 9 bases between them.

V and J are TRBV18 and TRBJ2-7, with 9 bases lining up with TRBD1. V lost 1 base to trimming and J lost 6 bases; unmatched junction nucleotides: 10. This CDR3 comprises 16 residues. Germline CDR1 reads KGHSH; CDR2 reads LQKENI. Here the CDR3 DNA reads TGTGCCAGCTCACCACGATTAGGGACAGGGCTGGCCGAGCAGTACTTC. This codes for CASSPRLGTGLAEQYF. The variable domain in full, with the rest retrieved from reference TRBV18 and TRBJ2-7, is NAGVMQNPRHLVRRRGQEARLRCSPMKGHSHVYWYRQLPEEGLKFMVYLQKENIIDESGMPKERFSAEFPKEGPSILRIQQVVRGDSAAYFCASSPRLGTGLAEQYFGPGTRLTVT.

This clone was detected once. The CDR3 protein is CASSNPGGTGQPIGYGYTF. The CDR3 DNA reads TGTGCCAGCAGCAACCCGGGAGGGACAGGGCAACCTATAGGATATGGCTACACCTTC. The chain carries TRBV7-9 and TRBJ1-2, with 9 nucleotides matching TRBD1. The CDR3 is made up of 19 amino acids. After removal of 5 bases from V and 5 bases from J, the junction contained 21 bases not matched to a gene. CDR1 and CDR2 (germline): SEHNR, FQNEAQ (reference sequence).

The chain has TRBV11-3 and TRBJ2-6; the D is unclear. Germline values: CDR1 SGHNT, CDR2 YENEEA. The CDR3 runs to 15 residues. V lost 2 bases and J 0 bases, leaving 5 bases between the germline ends. CDR3 bases: TGTGCCAGCAGCTTATTGTACTCTGGGGCCAACGTCCTGACTTTC. This translates into CASSLLYSGANVLTF.

The gene calls are TRBV7-9 and TRBJ1-2; D uncertain. Germline V CDR1 and CDR2: SEHNR, FQNEAQ (reference sequence). V was shortened by 5 bases and J by 6 bases, with 22 bases between the two germline ends. This CDR3 comprises 16 residues. The CDR3: CASSRQAATFLNGYTF. CDR3 coding DNA: TGTGCCAGCAGCCGCCAAGCGGCCACCTTCTTGAATGGCTACACCTTC. The full variable domain, rest sourced from reference TRBV7-9 and TRBJ1-2, is DTGVSQNPRHKITKRGQNVTFRCDPISEHNRLYWYRQTLGQGPEFLTYFQNEAQLEKSRLLSDRFSAERPKGSFSTLEIQRTEQGDSAMYLCASSRQAATFLNGYTFGSGTRLTVV.

J is TRBJ1-1 and V is TRBV19; TRBD1 agrees at 9 bases. This CDR3 has 14 amino acids. Looked up from germline, CDR1 is LNHDA and CDR2 is SQIVND (reference sequence). Trimming at V came to 5 bases and at J to 5 bases, leaving 6 bases not matched to a gene. CDR3 DNA sequence: TGTGCCAGTAGTTCACGGACAGGGGTGACTGAAGCTTTCTTT. Amino acid sequence: CASSSRTGVTEAFF.

As DNA, the CDR3 is TGTGCCAGCAGCTTAGTCGTCTCCGAGCAGTACTTC. This translates into CASSLVVSEQYF. J is TRBJ2-7 and V is TRBV7-9; D gene uncertain. Germline values: CDR1 SEHNR, CDR2 FQNEAQ (reference sequence). The CDR3 has 12 residues. Trimming took off 1 base at V and 6 bases at J, with 7 bases between the two ends.

The chain recombines TRBV10-1 with TRBJ2-5; D ambiguous. The length of the CDR3 is 14 residues. Per the germline V gene, CDR1 is WNHNN and CDR2 is SYGVQD (reference sequence). V was pared by 0 bases and J by 4 bases, with 9 bases between. CDR3 sequence: CASSESQRRETQYF. For the CDR3, the DNA is TGCGCCAGCAGTGAGTCTCAGCGTCGAGAGACCCAGTACTTC.

The V and J genes are TRBV25-1 and TRBJ2-5; TRBD2 aligns across 7 bases. The CDR3 spans 17 residues. CDR1 MGHDK and CDR2 SYGVNS come from the germline V gene. The V and J ends lost 5 bases and 2 bases, in that order; junction bases with no gene match: 14. The CDR3 nucleotides read TGTGCCAGCAGTCGTGGTAATAGCGGGCAGAGTCAAGAGACCCAGTACTTC. The encoded protein is CASSRGNSGQSQETQYF.